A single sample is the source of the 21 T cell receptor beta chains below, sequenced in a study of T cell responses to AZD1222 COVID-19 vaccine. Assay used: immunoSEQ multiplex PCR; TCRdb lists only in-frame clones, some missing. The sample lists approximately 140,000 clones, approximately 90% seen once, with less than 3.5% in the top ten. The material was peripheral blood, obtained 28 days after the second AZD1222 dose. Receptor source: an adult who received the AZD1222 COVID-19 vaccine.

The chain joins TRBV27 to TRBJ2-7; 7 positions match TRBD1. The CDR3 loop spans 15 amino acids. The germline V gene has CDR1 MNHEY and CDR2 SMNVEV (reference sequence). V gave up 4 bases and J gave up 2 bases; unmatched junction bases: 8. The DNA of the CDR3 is TGTGCCAGCAGTTCCCCCGGGACAGATACCTACGAGCAGTACTTC. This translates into CASSSPGTDTYEQYF.

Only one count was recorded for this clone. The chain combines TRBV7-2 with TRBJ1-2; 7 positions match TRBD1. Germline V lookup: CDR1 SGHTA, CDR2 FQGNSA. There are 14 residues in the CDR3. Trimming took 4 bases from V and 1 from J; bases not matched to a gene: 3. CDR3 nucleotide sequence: TGTGCCAGCAGCTCAGGGGGGGGTAACTATGGCTACACCTTC. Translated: CASSSGGGNYGYTF.

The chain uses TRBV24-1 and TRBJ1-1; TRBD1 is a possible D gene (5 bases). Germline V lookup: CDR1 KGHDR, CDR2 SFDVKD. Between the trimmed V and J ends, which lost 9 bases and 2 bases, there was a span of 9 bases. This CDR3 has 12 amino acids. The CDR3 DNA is TGTGCCACCGACAGCCCCAACACTGAAGCTTTCTTT. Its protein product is CATDSPNTEAFF.

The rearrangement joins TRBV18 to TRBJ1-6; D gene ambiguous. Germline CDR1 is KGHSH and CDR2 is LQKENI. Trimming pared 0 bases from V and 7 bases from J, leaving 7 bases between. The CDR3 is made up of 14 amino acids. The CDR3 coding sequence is TGTGCCAGCTCACCACCGGGTGGCAATTCACCCCTCCACTTT. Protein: CASSPPGGNSPLHF.

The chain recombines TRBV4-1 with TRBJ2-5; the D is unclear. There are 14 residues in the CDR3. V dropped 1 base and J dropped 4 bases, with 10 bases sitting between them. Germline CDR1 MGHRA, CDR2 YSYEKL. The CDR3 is CASSQAASRETQYF. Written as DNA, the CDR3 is TGCGCCAGCAGCCAAGCCGCGAGTCGAGAGACCCAGTACTTC.

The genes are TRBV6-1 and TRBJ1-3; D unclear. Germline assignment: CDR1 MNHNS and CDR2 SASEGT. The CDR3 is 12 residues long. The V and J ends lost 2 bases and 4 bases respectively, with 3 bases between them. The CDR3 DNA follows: TGTGCCAGCAGTGAAAAAGGAAACACCATATATTTT. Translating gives CASSEKGNTIYF.

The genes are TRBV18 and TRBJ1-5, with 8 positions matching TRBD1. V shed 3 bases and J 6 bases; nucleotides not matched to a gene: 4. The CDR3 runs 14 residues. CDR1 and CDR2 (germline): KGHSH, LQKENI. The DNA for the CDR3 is TGTGCCAGCTCACCGACAGGGGACAGTCAGCCCCAGCATTTT. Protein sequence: CASSPTGDSQPQHF.

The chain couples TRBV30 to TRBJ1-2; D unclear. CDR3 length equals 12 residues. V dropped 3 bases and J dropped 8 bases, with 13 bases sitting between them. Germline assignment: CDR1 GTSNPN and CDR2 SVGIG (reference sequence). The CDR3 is CAWRGGQEGYTF. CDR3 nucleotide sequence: TGTGCCTGGAGGGGTGGGCAGGAGGGCTACACCTTC.

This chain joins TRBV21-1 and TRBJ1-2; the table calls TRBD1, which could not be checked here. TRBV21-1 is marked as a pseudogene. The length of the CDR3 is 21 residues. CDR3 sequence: CASSKTDRGRGGGRGGYGYTF. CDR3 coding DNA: TGTGCCAGCAGCAAAACGGACAGGGGACGAGGGGGAGGCCGCGGAGGGTATGGCTACACCTTC.

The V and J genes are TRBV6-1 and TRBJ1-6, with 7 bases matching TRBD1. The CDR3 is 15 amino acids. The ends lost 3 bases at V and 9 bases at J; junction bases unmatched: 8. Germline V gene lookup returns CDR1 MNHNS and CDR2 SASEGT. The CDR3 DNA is TGTGCCAGCAGTGACACACCCGACAGGGTTTCACCCCTCCACTTT. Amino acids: CASSDTPDRVSPLHF.

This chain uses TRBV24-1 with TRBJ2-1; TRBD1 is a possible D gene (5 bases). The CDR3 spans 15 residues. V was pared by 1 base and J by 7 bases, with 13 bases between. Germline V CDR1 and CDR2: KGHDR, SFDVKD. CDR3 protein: CATSDFPGARNEQFF. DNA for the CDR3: TGTGCCACCAGTGATTTCCCTGGGGCCAGGAATGAGCAGTTCTTC.

The CDR3 DNA reads as TGCGCCAGCAGTGTAGGGACAAAAAGTTACGAGCAGTACTTC. Translated: CASSVGTKSYEQYF. V and J are TRBV10-2 and TRBJ2-7; possibly TRBD1 for D (6 bases). V was trimmed by 4 bases and J by 4 bases, leaving 14 bases between them. Germline V CDR1 and CDR2: WSHSY, SAAADI. The CDR3 loop spans 14 amino acids.

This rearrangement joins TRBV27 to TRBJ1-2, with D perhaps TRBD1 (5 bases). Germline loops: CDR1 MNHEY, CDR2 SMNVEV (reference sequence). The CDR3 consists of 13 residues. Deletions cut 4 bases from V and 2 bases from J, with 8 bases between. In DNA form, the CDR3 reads TGTGCCAGCAGTTGGACAAGGAACTATGGCTACACCTTC. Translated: CASSWTRNYGYTF.

The CDR3 protein is CASSGLAGGPDTQYF. CDR3 coding DNA: TGTGCCAGCAGTGGACTAGCGGGAGGCCCTGATACGCAGTATTTT. The gene calls are TRBV6-2 or TRBV6-3 and TRBJ2-3, with 14 bases matching TRBD2. CDR1 MNHEY and CDR2 SVGEGT come from the germline V gene. This CDR3 has 15 residues. With 5 bases clipped from V and 6 bases from J, the junction kept 4 bases outside the gene matches.

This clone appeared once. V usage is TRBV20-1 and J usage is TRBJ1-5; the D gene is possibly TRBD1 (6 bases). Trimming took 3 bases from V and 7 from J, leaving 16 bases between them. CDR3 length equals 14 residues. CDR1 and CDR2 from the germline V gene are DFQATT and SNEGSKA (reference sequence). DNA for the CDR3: TGCAGTGCTAGTGCCAGGGGACGTAGGCAGCCCCAGCATTTT. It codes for CSASARGRRQPQHF.

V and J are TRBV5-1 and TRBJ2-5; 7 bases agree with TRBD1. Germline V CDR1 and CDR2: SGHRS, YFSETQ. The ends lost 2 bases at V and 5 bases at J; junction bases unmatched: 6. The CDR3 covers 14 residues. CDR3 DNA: TGCGCCAGCAGCTTAGGGGGCTCCGGGGAGACCCAGTACTTC. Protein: CASSLGGSGETQYF.

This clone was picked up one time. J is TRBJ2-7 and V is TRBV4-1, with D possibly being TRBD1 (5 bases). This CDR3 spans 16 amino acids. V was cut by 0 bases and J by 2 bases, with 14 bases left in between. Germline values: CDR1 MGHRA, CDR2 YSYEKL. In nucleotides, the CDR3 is TGCGCCAGCAGCCAAGATTGGGGCCGAACGCCCTACGAGCAGTACTTC. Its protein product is CASSQDWGRTPYEQYF.

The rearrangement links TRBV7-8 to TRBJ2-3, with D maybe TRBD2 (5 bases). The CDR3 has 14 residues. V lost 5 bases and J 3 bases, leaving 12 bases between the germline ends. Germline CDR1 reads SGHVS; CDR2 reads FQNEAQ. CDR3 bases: TGTGCCAGCAGCGATGTTGGGAGAACAGATACGCAGTATTTT. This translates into CASSDVGRTDTQYF.

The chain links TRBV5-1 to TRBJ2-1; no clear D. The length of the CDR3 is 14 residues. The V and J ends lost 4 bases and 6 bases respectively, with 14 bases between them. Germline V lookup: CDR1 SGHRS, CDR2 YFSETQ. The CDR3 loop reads CASSNDFSGNEQFF. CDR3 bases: TGCGCCAGCAGCAATGATTTCTCAGGCAATGAGCAGTTCTTC.

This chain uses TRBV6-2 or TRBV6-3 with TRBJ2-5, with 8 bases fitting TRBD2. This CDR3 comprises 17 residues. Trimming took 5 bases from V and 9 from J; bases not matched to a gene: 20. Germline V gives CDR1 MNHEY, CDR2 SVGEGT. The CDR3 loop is CASSKQLAAQGGEAQYF. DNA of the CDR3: TGTGCCAGCAGTAAGCAACTAGCGGCACAGGGAGGCGAGGCCCAGTACTTC.

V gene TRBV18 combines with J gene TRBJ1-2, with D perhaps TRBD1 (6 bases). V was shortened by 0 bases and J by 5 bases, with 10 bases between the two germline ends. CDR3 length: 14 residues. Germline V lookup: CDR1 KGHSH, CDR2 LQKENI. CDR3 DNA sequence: TGTGCCAGCTCACCACCGGGGGGGCTGTATGGCTACACCTTC. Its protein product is CASSPPGGLYGYTF.